These 13 T cell receptor beta chains came from one sample sequenced in a study of control samples from healthy donors and cancer patients. Sequencing was performed with immunoSEQ multiplex PCR; in TCRdb, only in-frame clones are kept and a portion is missing. The profile shows approximately 110,000 clones, just over 90% of them singletons. Sequencing was done on a sample of blood. Receptors originate from a woman younger than 30 in good health.

The chain has TRBV28 and TRBJ2-7, with D tentatively TRBD2 (6 bases). Germline CDR1 MDHEN, CDR2 SYDVKM. This CDR3 is 12 amino acids long. V shed 7 bases and J shed 3 bases, with 10 bases lying between them. CDR3 amino acids: CASTRGGYEQYF. In DNA form, the CDR3 reads TGTGCCAGCACAAGGGGAGGCTACGAGCAGTACTTC.

This clone was observed a handful of times. The chain joins TRBV29-1 to TRBJ2-7; D gene unclear. This CDR3 is 12 amino acids long. Trimming stripped 4 bases from V and 1 base from J, with 8 bases between. Per germline, CDR1 SQVTM and CDR2 ANQGSEA. This CDR3 is CSVVARSYEQYF. The CDR3 region has the DNA TGCAGCGTTGTCGCCAGGTCCTACGAGCAGTACTTC.

The genes are TRBV7-2 and TRBJ1-1; D ambiguous. The CDR3 sequence is 15 residues long. Germline V gene sequence: CDR1 SGHTA, CDR2 FQGNSA. The V end lost 2 bases, the J end lost 0 bases, and 10 bases lay between the germline ends. This chain's CDR3 is CASSLFGVMNTEAFF. The CDR3 DNA is TGTGCCAGCAGCTTATTCGGGGTAATGAACACTGAAGCTTTCTTT.

This chain joins TRBV9 and TRBJ2-3; 8 bases line up with TRBD2. Germline CDR1 and CDR2: SGDLS and YYNGEE. V was pared by 0 bases and J by 12 bases, with 6 bases of the junction left unmatched. This CDR3 is 13 amino acids long. The CDR3 bases are TGTGCCAGCAGCGTAGTTCAGCGGGGGACCCAGTATTTT. Its translation: CASSVVQRGTQYF.

A remark on this clone: In the same sample, other DNA sequences code for this CDR3. The V call is TRBV7-9, the J call TRBJ2-1, with D hard to call. CDR3 size: 11 residues. V lost 0 bases, J lost 6 bases, and 0 bases lay in between. From germline, CDR1 is SEHNR and CDR2 FQNEAQ (reference sequence). CDR3 DNA: TGTGCCAGCAGCTTAGCCAATGAGCAGTTCTTC. Amino acid sequence: CASSLANEQFF. Together with reference TRBV7-9 and TRBJ2-1, the CDR3 gives the full variable domain: DTGVSQNPRHKITKRGQNVTFRCDPISEHNRLYWYRQTLGQGPEFLTYFQNEAQLEKSRLLSDRFSAERPKGSFSTLEIQRTEQGDSAMYLCASSLANEQFFGPGTRLTVL.

V is TRBV7-2 and J is TRBJ2-5; 7 nucleotides line up with TRBD2. In germline, CDR1 is SGHTA, CDR2 FQGNSA. CDR3 length: 16 residues. V was clipped by 6 bases and J by 2 bases; unmatched bases: 12. The CDR3 loop is CASRYGASGAQETQYF. In DNA, the CDR3 is TGTGCCAGCAGATACGGCGCTAGCGGAGCTCAAGAGACCCAGTACTTC. Full variable domain (remainder filled in from reference TRBV7-2 and TRBJ2-5): GAGVSQSPSNKVTEKGKDVELRCDPISGHTALYWYRQSLGQGLEFLIYFQGNSAPDKSGLPSDRFSAERTGGSVSTLTIQRTQQEDSAVYLCASRYGASGAQETQYFGPGTRLLVL.

The genes are TRBV6-5 and TRBJ1-1, with 7 bases fitting TRBD1. With V trimmed by 6 bases and J by 0 bases, 7 bases remained unmatched. The CDR3 spans 15 residues. Germline lookup yields CDR1 MNHEY and CDR2 SVGAGI. This CDR3 reads CASRPGQTMNTEAFF. CDR3 DNA: TGTGCCAGCAGACCGGGACAGACCATGAACACTGAAGCTTTCTTT.

This clone was detected once. This rearrangement joins TRBV27 to TRBJ1-5, with D perhaps matching TRBD1 (6 bases). Germline V CDR1 and CDR2: MNHEY, SMNVEV (reference sequence). The CDR3 is made up of 16 amino acids. Between the trimmed V and J ends, which lost 5 bases and 0 bases, there was a span of 14 bases. The CDR3 DNA follows: TGTGCCAGCAGTCCTGGACAGCTATATAGCAATCAGCCCCAGCATTTT. This gives the protein CASSPGQLYSNQPQHF.

This rearrangement joins TRBV15 to TRBJ2-5; TRBD2 is a possible D gene (6 bases). The CDR3 runs 14 residues. V was cut by 1 base and J by 4 bases, with 10 bases left in between. Germline V gene data show CDR1 as LNHNV and CDR2 as YYDKDF (reference sequence). The CDR3: CATSRVRRGETQYF. CDR3 DNA sequence: TGTGCCACCAGCAGAGTAAGGAGGGGAGAGACCCAGTACTTC.

The chain has TRBV5-8 and TRBJ1-1; D is uncertain. The ends were cut back, 1 base at V and 0 bases at J, with 10 bases in the middle. The CDR3 sequence is 15 residues long. CDR1 and CDR2 from the germline V gene are SGHTS and YDEGEE. The CDR3 nucleotides are TGTGCCAGCAGCTTGCTGGGCAGCATGAACACTGAAGCTTTCTTT. Amino acid sequence: CASSLLGSMNTEAFF.

The chain carries TRBV5-6 and TRBJ2-7, with 7 bases matching TRBD1. Germline CDR1 and CDR2: SGHDT and YYEEEE. With 1 base clipped from V and 4 bases from J, the junction kept 5 bases outside the gene matches. The CDR3 totals 14 residues. The chain's CDR3 is CASSLLGTEYEQYF. CDR3 bases: TGTGCCAGCAGCTTGTTGGGGACAGAATACGAGCAGTACTTC.

The chain is built from TRBV5-6 and TRBJ2-1; D unclear. Trimming took off 2 bases at V and 3 bases at J, with 12 bases between the two ends. This CDR3 is built from 15 residues. Germline assignment: CDR1 SGHDT and CDR2 YYEEEE. The CDR3 protein is CASSFLSGRYNEQFF. The DNA for the CDR3 is TGTGCCAGCAGCTTCCTTAGTGGTCGCTACAATGAGCAGTTCTTC. Filled out from reference TRBV5-6 and TRBJ2-1, the complete variable domain reads DAGVTQSPTHLIKTRGQQVTLRCSPKSGHDTVSWYQQALGQGPQFIFQYYEEEERQRGNFPDRFSGHQFPNYSSELNVNALLLGDSALYLCASSFLSGRYNEQFFGPGTRLTVL.

The chain has TRBV5-6 and TRBJ1-1; a weak D match, TRBD1 (5 bases). Per germline, CDR1 SGHDT and CDR2 YYEEEE. The CDR3 sequence is 16 residues long. V gave up 0 bases and J gave up 3 bases, with 15 bases separating them. The CDR3 DNA follows: TGTGCCAGCAGCTTGGGGGTGGACAAATTTTACACTGAAGCTTTCTTT. Translated: CASSLGVDKFYTEAFF.